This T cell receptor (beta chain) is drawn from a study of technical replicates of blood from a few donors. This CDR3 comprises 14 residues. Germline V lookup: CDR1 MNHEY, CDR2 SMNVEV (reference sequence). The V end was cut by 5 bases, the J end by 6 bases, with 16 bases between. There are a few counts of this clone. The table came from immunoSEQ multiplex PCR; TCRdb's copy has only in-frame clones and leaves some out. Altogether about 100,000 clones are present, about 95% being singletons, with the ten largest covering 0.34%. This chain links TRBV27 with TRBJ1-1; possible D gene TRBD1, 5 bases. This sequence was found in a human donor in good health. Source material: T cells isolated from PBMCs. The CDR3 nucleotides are TGTGCCAGCAGTGCACACGTCGGGGGACCTGAAGCTTTCTTT. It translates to CASSAHVGGPEAFF.